Listed below are T cell receptor beta chains from one sample, sequenced in a study of blood T cell repertoires in COVID-19. Libraries were prepared by immunoSEQ multiplex PCR; TCRdb keeps only in-frame clonotypes and omits some of them. The sample has 200,000 or so clones, around four fifths seen once. Specimen: peripheral blood. These receptors came from a woman in her 70s with active or convalescent COVID-19. The CDR3 runs from the conserved cysteine through the conserved F or W. Not every row has a clone size; where given, it reads once, few, many or a size class.

CDR3 protein,J gene,CDR3 length,clone size,V gene
CASSLSARVGAFF,TRBJ1-1,13,NA,TRBV27
CASSLLREAFF,TRBJ1-1,11,once,TRBV28
CASSSNPDRRYGYTF,TRBJ1-2,15,NA,TRBV7-3
CASTQVAGEAGELFF,TRBJ2-2,15,many,TRBV27
CASTLGGARNSPLHF,TRBJ1-6,15,few,TRBV28
CASSRTGGDSYTF,TRBJ1-2,13,once,TRBV3-1/TRBV3-2
CASSQWTSGPFKPETQYF,TRBJ2-5,18,NA,TRBV14
CASGTSRSSYNEQFF,TRBJ2-1,15,NA,TRBV19
CASSRLAGGYNEQFF,TRBJ2-1,15,NA,TRBV18
CASSLAPETVRETQYF,TRBJ2-5,16,NA,TRBV7-9
CAWQGAYMSPLHF,TRBJ1-6,13,once,TRBV30
CASSSVGDTEAFF,TRBJ1-1,13,NA,TRBV5-4
CASSFSFGGYEQYF,TRBJ2-7,14,NA,TRBV27
CASSSAGGNYEQYF,TRBJ2-7,14,NA,TRBV13
CAISDEVRPYEQYF,TRBJ2-7,14,NA,TRBV10-3
CASSQDPGGTGELFF,TRBJ2-2,15,NA,TRBV3-1/TRBV3-2
CASSQVLASQETQYF,TRBJ2-5,15,NA,TRBV4-1
CASSPFGQGGNTEAFF,TRBJ1-1,16,NA,TRBV9
CAWSVLSPLRGRSTDTQYF,TRBJ2-3,19,NA,TRBV30
CASSVAAEGTQYF,TRBJ2-5,13,many,TRBV10-1
CASSVTSGSVDTQYF,TRBJ2-3,15,NA,TRBV9
CASSAGTGVTGELFF,TRBJ2-2,15,NA,TRBV6-6
CASHIGTDNEQFF,TRBJ2-1,13,NA,TRBV18
CAIRERQGALTEAFF,TRBJ1-1,15,NA,TRBV10-3
CASSLNTGFSGELFF,TRBJ2-2,15,once,TRBV7-3
CASSFRLAQETQYF,TRBJ2-5,14,once,TRBV4-1
CASSVSERDEQYF,TRBJ2-7,13,NA,TRBV7-9
CASSLPSTSGSTDTQYF,TRBJ2-3,17,NA,TRBV9
CASSQDPGSGSPGELFF,TRBJ2-2,17,NA,TRBV4-2
CASRLGTGGYEQYF,TRBJ2-7,14,NA,TRBV19
CATSRDLGLAGERETQYF,TRBJ2-5,18,NA,TRBV15
CASNLPPLSVDSKSNNEQFF,TRBJ2-1,20,NA,TRBV28
CASLDIMNTEAFF,TRBJ1-1,13,NA,TRBV5-6
CASSFAENTEAFF,TRBJ1-1,13,NA,TRBV6-5
CASSDSIRQNNEQFF,TRBJ2-1,15,NA,TRBV6-4
CASSRSYEQYF,TRBJ2-7,11,once,TRBV7-9
CASSLAQGAVLNTEAFF,TRBJ1-1,17,NA,TRBV5-1
CASSPSQGPYEQYF,TRBJ2-7,14,NA,TRBV9
CASSVALLAGDNEQFF,TRBJ2-1,16,NA,TRBV9
CASGQAGNTIYF,TRBJ1-3,12,NA,TRBV7-8
CASRSSRALEKLFF,TRBJ1-4,14,NA,TRBV3-1/TRBV3-2
CASEPILGTSRGAFF,TRBJ1-1,15,NA,TRBV6-5